The 29 T cell receptor beta chains presented below share a single source sample, sequenced in a study of blood T cells in healthy people across ages. It was with a sample-barcoded 5' primer and a J-beta primer mix that a second PCR of roughly 7 to 11 cycles was run. MiXCR, run by TCRdb on the 5' RACE reads, gives a single entry per CDR3 protein. The table lists under 1 million distinct CDR3 sequences, roughly 44% of them singletons. Source material: blood. Source of these receptors: a man aged 55 to 70 in good health.

This clonotype was observed a few times. J is TRBJ2-7 and V is TRBV28; tentatively, D is TRBD2 (6 bases). CDR3 size: 16 residues. Germline V CDR1 and CDR2: MDHEN, SYDVKM. The V end was cut by 5 bases, the J end by 3 bases, with 20 bases between. CDR3 in amino acids: CASSPTGGRSYYEQYF. DNA of the CDR3: TGTGCCAGCAGTCCCACCGGGGGACGGTCGTACTACGAGCAGTACTTC.

This clonotype has just a few counts. The chain is built from TRBV20-1 and TRBJ2-4; D may be TRBD1 (5 bases). The CDR3 has 15 residues. Per the germline V gene, CDR1 is DFQATT and CDR2 is SNEGSKA (reference sequence). Trimming pared 0 bases from V and 0 bases from J, leaving 9 bases between. The DNA of the CDR3 is TGCAGTGCTAGAGATCTAGGGGTAGCCAAAAACATTCAGTACTTC. Residues: CSARDLGVAKNIQYF.

The J gene is TRBJ2-1, the V gene TRBV28; D is ambiguous. CDR1 is MDHEN and CDR2 is SYDVKM in the germline V gene. Trimming removed 2 bases from V and 8 bases from J, with 10 bases in between. The CDR3 has 13 amino acids. The chain's CDR3 is CASSLTYGYEQFF. DNA of the CDR3: TGTGCCAGCAGTTTAACCTACGGCTATGAGCAGTTCTTC.

This clonotype was seen a few times. The gene calls are TRBV6-6 and TRBJ2-5; TRBD2 agrees at 14 bases. The CDR3 has 17 residues. Germline CDR1 and CDR2: MNHNY and SVGAGI (reference sequence). The trim removed 8 bases at V and 4 bases at J, leaving 12 bases unmatched. CDR3 residues: CASALRTSGGHGETQYF. In DNA, the CDR3 is TGTGCCAGCGCCCTAAGGACTAGCGGGGGGCACGGAGAGACCCAGTACTTC.

The chain combines TRBV28 with TRBJ2-3; the match to TRBD2 covers 7 bases. CDR1 is MDHEN and CDR2 is SYDVKM in the germline V gene. The CDR3 length is 16 residues. The J segment lost 1 base and the V segment lost 3 bases, leaving 7 bases of the junction unmatched. The CDR3 loop is CASSFGLGPRTDTQYF. The DNA of the CDR3 is TGTGCCAGCAGTTTCGGACTAGGTCCTCGCACAGATACGCAGTATTTT.

This chain connects TRBV29-1 to TRBJ1-5; D remains ambiguous. The CDR3 is made up of 13 amino acids. V was clipped by 5 bases and J by 0 bases, with 8 bases between them. CDR1 is SQVTM, CDR2 ANQGSEA, per germline. CDR3 loop: CSVRINSNQPQHF. The CDR3 DNA reads as TGCAGCGTTCGGATTAATAGCAATCAGCCCCAGCATTTT.

The chain combines TRBV30 with TRBJ1-2; D may be TRBD1 (5 bases). Trimming removed 0 bases at V and 4 bases at J, with 12 bases between. CDR3 length equals 14 residues. CDR1 GTSNPN and CDR2 SVGIG come from the germline V gene (reference sequence). The CDR3 loop reads CAWSVRAGLYGYTF. For the CDR3, the DNA is TGTGCCTGGAGTGTACGTGCAGGGCTCTATGGCTACACCTTC.

This clonotype turned up a few times. The chain employs TRBV15 and TRBJ2-3; D is possibly TRBD2 (6 bases). Trimming removed 1 base from V and 4 bases from J, with 6 bases in between. There are 13 residues in the CDR3. Germline CDR1 reads LNHNV; CDR2 reads YYDKDF (reference sequence). As DNA, the CDR3 is TGTGCCACCAGCAGAGCGGGGGCAGATACGCAGTATTTT. Protein sequence: CATSRAGADTQYF.

This clonotype showed up just a few times. The chain links TRBV4-3 to TRBJ1-6, with D uncertain. V gave up 0 bases and J gave up 7 bases, with 4 bases separating them. Germline loops: CDR1 LGHNA, CDR2 YSLEER. The CDR3 runs to 13 residues. The CDR3 region is CASSQERNSPLHF. The CDR3 region has the DNA TGCGCCAGCAGCCAAGAGAGGAATTCACCCCTCCACTTT.

Details on this clonotype: A read error is possible here, since a much larger clone lies one base away. CDR3: CASSQQDRLATEQFF. DNA of the CDR3: TGCGCCAGCAGCCAACAGGACCGACTAGCCACTGAGCAGTTCTTC. The chain joins TRBV4-3 to TRBJ2-1; TRBD2 agrees at 7 bases. The CDR3 contains 15 residues. The trim removed 2 bases at V and 9 bases at J, leaving 10 bases unmatched. Germline CDR1 LGHNA, CDR2 YSLEER.

This clonotype came up once. The rearrangement links TRBV28 to TRBJ2-2; D call uncertain. CDR1 and CDR2 from the germline V gene are MDHEN and SYDVKM. V lost 7 bases and J 6 bases, leaving 18 bases between the germline ends. This CDR3 has 15 residues. Here the CDR3 reads CASKVSKGGAGELFF. The CDR3 coding sequence is TGTGCCAGCAAAGTCAGTAAGGGCGGCGCCGGGGAGCTGTTTTTT.

Remarks on this clonotype: A junction boundary mismatches the germline segment, possibly from a read error. CDR3 sequence (DNA): TGTGCCACCAGCGCCTCGAGCGGGAGGGTCAAAGAGAGCCAGTACTTC. Amino acid sequence: CATSASSGRVKESQYF. The genes are TRBV15 and TRBJ2-5; 10 positions match TRBD2. This CDR3 contains 16 residues. CDR1 and CDR2 (germline): LNHNV, YYDKDF (reference sequence).

V and J are TRBV12-3 or TRBV12-4 and TRBJ2-7, with D perhaps assigned TRBD1 or TRBD2 (5 bases each). This CDR3 is built from 13 residues. The V and J ends lost 4 bases and 12 bases respectively, with 19 bases between them. CDR3 residues: CASSSSGTQYWYF. The CDR3 DNA is TGTGCCAGCAGTTCGTCAGGGACCCAGTACTGGTACTTC.

This clonotype appeared a single time. The CDR3 region is CASSTTSNAYEQYF. In DNA form, the CDR3 reads TGTGCCAGCAGCACCACTAGTAACGCCTACGAGCAGTACTTC. The chain carries TRBV11-2 and TRBJ2-7; TRBD2 might be the D (5 bases). Germline-derived CDR1 and CDR2 are SGHAT and FQNNGV. V lost 5 bases to trimming and J lost 2 bases, with 13 bases between them. This CDR3 is 14 amino acids long.

Turning to this clonotype: A much larger clone lies a single base off, so this may be a read error. V is TRBV7-3 and J is TRBJ2-3; the match to TRBD1 covers 7 bases. The CDR3 sequence is 14 residues long. V trimming: 6 bases; J trimming: 4 bases; junction bases outside the gene matches: 7. Germline V gene data show CDR1 as SGHTA and CDR2 as FQGTGA. The DNA for the CDR3 is TGTGCCAGCAGAATACAGGGGCGGTCAGATACGCAGTATTTT. This translates into CASRIQGRSDTQYF.

Here the CDR3 DNA reads TGTGCCAGCAGTTCGTGGAGCACAGATACGCAGTATTTT. This codes for CASSSWSTDTQYF. This chain joins TRBV27 and TRBJ2-3; D unresolved. V was trimmed by 4 bases and J by 0 bases, leaving 5 bases between them. Germline-derived CDR1 and CDR2 are MNHEY and SMNVEV (reference sequence). The CDR3 loop spans 13 amino acids.

This clonotype appeared a few times. V gene TRBV7-2 combines with J gene TRBJ2-1; D uncertain. The CDR3 totals 14 residues. Germline V gene data show CDR1 as SGHTA and CDR2 as FQGNSA. With 5 bases removed from V and 4 bases from J, the gap between germline ends came to 12 bases. The CDR3 spells CASSRVGRYNEQFF. The CDR3 DNA follows: TGTGCCAGCAGCCGGGTGGGTCGGTACAATGAGCAGTTCTTC.

The chain recombines TRBV7-2 with TRBJ2-5; 8 positions match TRBD2. The DNA end lines up better with TRBJ2-7; the J call may be wrong. The CDR3 is made up of 15 amino acids. Germline values: CDR1 SGHTA, CDR2 FQGNSA. In nucleotides, the CDR3 is TGTGCCAGCAGCCCCGAGGGACTAGGATCTTACGAGCAGTACTTC. This gives the protein CASSPEGLGSYEQYF.

The rearrangement links TRBV6-5 to TRBJ2-7, with D possibly TRBD1 on 5 matching bases. The CDR3 sequence is 16 residues long. CDR1 MNHEY and CDR2 SVGAGI come from the germline V gene. V shed 5 bases and J shed 1 base, with 18 bases lying between them. The CDR3 DNA reads as TGTGCCAGCAGTGTACAGGCCCCTCCGCCGTCCTACGAGCAGTACTTC. It codes for CASSVQAPPPSYEQYF.

This clonotype appeared a few times. The chain is built from TRBV30 and TRBJ2-2; D not resolved. V dropped 8 bases and J dropped 1 base, with 11 bases sitting between them. The length of the CDR3 is 13 residues. Germline V gene sequence: CDR1 GTSNPN, CDR2 SVGIG (reference sequence). DNA for the CDR3: TGTGCCCGAACTACAGAGAACACCGGGGAGCTGTTTTTT. This translates into CARTTENTGELFF.

The sample holds a few counts of this clonotype. The chain joins TRBV2 to TRBJ2-3; no clear D gene. Germline CDR1 and CDR2: SNHLY and FYNNEI. There are 13 residues in the CDR3. Trimming left V 1 base short and J 7 bases short, with 9 bases between. Written as DNA, the CDR3 is TGTGCCAGCAGTGAAGGCGGTGGGAATACGCAGTATTTT. Translating gives CASSEGGGNTQYF.

V is TRBV30 and J is TRBJ1-5; 9 bases align to TRBD1. Per germline, CDR1 GTSNPN and CDR2 SVGIG (reference sequence). The CDR3 is 15 residues long. V was pared by 2 bases and J by 0 bases, with 2 bases of the junction left unmatched. The CDR3 DNA sequence: TGTGCCTGGAGTTACAGGGGGCCTAGCAATCAGCCCCAGCATTTT. It encodes CAWSYRGPSNQPQHF. Variable domain in full (rest from reference TRBV30 and TRBJ1-5): SQTIHQWPATLVQPVGSPLSLECTVEGTSNPNLYWYRQAAGRGLQLLFYSVGIGQISSEVPQNLSASRPQDRQFILSSKKLLLSDSGFYLCAWSYRGPSNQPQHFGDGTRLSIL.

There are a few counts of this clonotype. This rearrangement joins TRBV9 to TRBJ2-1, with 8 positions matching TRBD2. Germline V gene data show CDR1 as SGDLS and CDR2 as YYNGEE. This CDR3 has 16 residues. V shed 4 bases, J shed 2 bases, and the junction held 8 bases outside the gene matches. DNA of the CDR3: TGTGCCAGCAGCCCCCGGGGGGGGGTAGCCTACAATGAGCAGTTCTTC. Encoded protein: CASSPRGGVAYNEQFF.

The chain combines TRBV7-9 with TRBJ2-7, with TRBD1 identical over 9 bases. Germline CDR1 is SEHNR and CDR2 is FQNEAQ (reference sequence). The CDR3 extends over 14 amino acids. The V and J ends lost 4 bases and 6 bases, in that order; junction bases with no gene match: 7. The CDR3 DNA follows: TGTGCCAGCAGCTATCCGGGACAGGGAACCGAGCAGTACTTC. Amino acid sequence: CASSYPGQGTEQYF.

This clonotype turned up a few times. The chain couples TRBV4-3 to TRBJ2-1, with D tentatively TRBD1 or TRBD2 (5 bases each). The V end was cut by 5 bases, the J end by 2 bases, with 25 bases between. Per germline, CDR1 LGHNA and CDR2 YSLEER. There are 19 residues in the CDR3. The CDR3 coding sequence is TGCGCCAGCAGCTACCAACTCGAAGGGACCCGGGCGACCTACAATGAGCAGTTCTTC. Its protein is CASSYQLEGTRATYNEQFF.

As concerns this clonotype: Compared with germline, one end of the junction differs, possibly owing to a read error. The rearrangement links TRBV20-1 to TRBJ2-7; 7 nucleotides match TRBD2. The germline gives CDR1 DFQATT, CDR2 SNEGSKA (reference sequence). The CDR3 is made up of 13 amino acids. The CDR3 sequence is CSVTQRGSYGQYF. Written as DNA, the CDR3 is TGCAGTGTCACCCAGCGGGGTTCCTACGGGCAGTACTTC.

The V call is TRBV20-1, the J call TRBJ1-2, with D uncertain. Trimming removed 0 bases from V and 2 bases from J, with 10 bases in between. This CDR3 has 14 amino acids. Germline V gives CDR1 DFQATT, CDR2 SNEGSKA (reference sequence). The CDR3 sequence: CSARDPGANYGYTF. CDR3 sequence (DNA): TGCAGTGCTAGAGATCCGGGCGCCAACTATGGCTACACCTTC.

V gene TRBV9 combines with J gene TRBJ2-3; D may be TRBD1 or TRBD2 (5 bases each). The CDR3 is 13 amino acids. The germline V and J ends were trimmed by 0 bases and 8 bases, with 10 bases remaining between them. Germline V CDR1 and CDR2: SGDLS, YYNGEE. CDR3 DNA: TGTGCCAGCAGCGTAGGAGGGGAACGTACGCAGTATTTT. Residues: CASSVGGERTQYF. Complete variable domain (other parts from reference TRBV9 and TRBJ2-3): DSGVTQTPKHLITATGQRVTLRCSPRSGDLSVYWYQQSLDQGLQFLIQYYNGEERAKGNILERFSAQQFPDLHSELNLSSLELGDSALYFCASSVGGERTQYFGPGTRLTVL.

The rearrangement uses TRBV20-1 and TRBJ2-7, with D possibly matching TRBD1 (6 bases). V lost 3 bases and J 2 bases, leaving 14 bases between the germline ends. The CDR3 has 14 amino acids. The V gene's germline CDR1 is DFQATT and CDR2 SNEGSKA (reference sequence). This CDR3 reads CSASTGTSPYEQYF. The CDR3 DNA sequence: TGCAGTGCTAGTACCGGGACATCGCCCTACGAGCAGTACTTC.